The 26 T cell receptor beta chains below come from one sample, sequenced in a study of cytomegalovirus exposure and HLA in healthy donors. Libraries were prepared by immunoSEQ multiplex PCR; TCRdb keeps only in-frame clonotypes and omits some of them. The table records some 310,000 clones, roughly 90% of them present only once. Sequencing used PBMCs. Receptors originate from a man aged 25-45 years in good health and CMV-seronegative.

The chain couples TRBV2 to TRBJ2-1; 7 nucleotides agree with TRBD1. The CDR3 is 12 amino acids. Germline values: CDR1 SNHLY, CDR2 FYNNEI. The ends lost 6 bases at V and 10 bases at J; junction bases unmatched: 6. The CDR3 coding sequence is TGTGCCAGCAGGGACAGGTTTTTGGAGCAGTTCTTC. Its protein is CASRDRFLEQFF. Full variable domain (outside the CDR3, taken from reference TRBV2 and TRBJ2-1): EPEVTQTPSHQVTQMGQEVILRCVPISNHLYFYWYRQILGQKVEFLVSFYNNEISEKSEIFDDQFSVERPDGSNFTLKIRSTKLEDSAMYFCASRDRFLEQFFGPGTRLTVL.

The V gene is TRBV6-1, the J gene TRBJ1-6; tentative D call: TRBD1 (6 bases). Germline-derived CDR1 and CDR2 are MNHNS and SASEGT. V was trimmed by 6 bases and J by 4 bases, leaving 13 bases between them. There are 15 residues in the CDR3. For the CDR3, the DNA is TGTGCCAGCAGAGGGACATCTCGTTATAATTCACCCCTCCACTTT. It specifies CASRGTSRYNSPLHF.

Only a few counts were recorded for this clone. The rearrangement links TRBV5-1 to TRBJ1-2; tentatively, D is TRBD1 (6 bases). The CDR3 loop spans 13 amino acids. The germline V gene encodes CDR1 SGHRS and CDR2 YFSETQ. Between the trimmed V and J ends, which lost 0 bases and 6 bases, there was a span of 9 bases. The CDR3 DNA reads as TGCGCCAGCAGCTTGGGATCAGGGGATGGCTACACCTTC. Its protein product is CASSLGSGDGYTF.

The chain couples TRBV19 to TRBJ1-6, with D unclear. CDR1 LNHDA and CDR2 SQIVND come from the germline V gene (reference sequence). The CDR3 extends over 14 amino acids. Trimming shortened V by 8 bases and J by 6 bases, and 14 bases separated the two germline ends. The CDR3 sequence is CASADRVLNSPLHF. CDR3 DNA sequence: TGTGCCAGTGCTGACCGGGTCCTTAATTCACCCCTCCACTTT.

This rearrangement joins TRBV6-5 to TRBJ2-1, with D possibly being TRBD1 (5 bases). Looked up from germline, CDR1 is MNHEY and CDR2 is SVGAGI. CDR3 size: 14 residues. Trimming removed 6 bases at V and 1 base at J, with 10 bases between. CDR3 bases: TGTGCCAGCAGACCAGACAGATCCTACAATGAGCAGTTCTTC. It specifies CASRPDRSYNEQFF.

The chain recombines TRBV4-1 with TRBJ2-1; 8 bases align to TRBD2. Per the germline V gene, CDR1 is MGHRA and CDR2 is YSYEKL. There are 16 residues in the CDR3. The ends lost 0 bases at V and 8 bases at J; junction bases unmatched: 9. The CDR3 reads CASSQDMAGGMDEQFF. The CDR3 bases are TGCGCCAGCAGCCAAGATATGGCGGGGGGAATGGATGAGCAGTTCTTC.

The V and J genes are TRBV18 and TRBJ2-3; TRBD1 might be the D (6 bases). Germline-derived CDR1 and CDR2 are KGHSH and LQKENI. This CDR3 is 16 amino acids long. The V end was cut by 3 bases, the J end by 2 bases, with 15 bases between. The CDR3 DNA sequence: TGTGCCAGCTCACCGGGGACACAGGGCGACACAGATACGCAGTATTTT. Amino acids: CASSPGTQGDTDTQYF.

The chain employs TRBV7-6 and TRBJ1-2, with TRBD1 identical over 12 bases. This CDR3 region has 15 residues. Germline-derived CDR1 and CDR2 are SGHVS and FNYEAQ. V trimming: 1 base; J trimming: 8 bases; junction bases outside the gene matches: 5. CDR3 amino acids: CASSLGGQGASGYTF. The CDR3 DNA is TGTGCCAGCAGCTTAGGGGGACAGGGGGCGAGCGGCTACACCTTC.

V usage is TRBV6-5 and J usage is TRBJ1-5, with D uncertain. This CDR3 has 13 residues. Germline V gives CDR1 MNHEY, CDR2 SVGAGI. The V gene lost 6 bases and the J gene lost 3 bases, with 9 bases spanning the gap. CDR3 amino acids: CASRISVNQPQHF. The DNA of the CDR3 is TGTGCCAGCAGAATCTCCGTCAATCAGCCCCAGCATTTT.

The chain links TRBV11-2 to TRBJ2-3, with D perhaps TRBD2 (6 bases). Trimming removed 3 bases from V and 0 bases from J, with 13 bases in between. This CDR3 region has 16 residues. Per the germline V gene, CDR1 is SGHAT and CDR2 is FQNNGV. CDR3 coding DNA: TGTGCCAGCAGCTTTACCCGGGACTCAAGCACAGATACGCAGTATTTT. This translates into CASSFTRDSSTDTQYF.

The CDR3 region has the DNA TGCGCCAGCAGCCACGGGACAGGGTTTAATCAGCCCCAGCATTTT. This translates into CASSHGTGFNQPQHF. The rearrangement joins TRBV4-1 to TRBJ1-5; TRBD1 matches at 9 bases. V trimming: 3 bases; J trimming: 4 bases; junction bases outside the gene matches: 4. CDR1 is MGHRA and CDR2 is YSYEKL in the germline V gene. The CDR3 is 15 amino acids.

The chain recombines TRBV4-3 with TRBJ2-5; tentative D call: TRBD2 (5 bases). Trimming removed 3 bases from V and 2 bases from J, with 10 bases in between. There are 14 residues in the CDR3. Germline V gene data show CDR1 as LGHNA and CDR2 as YSLEER. The CDR3 loop is CASSHQLGQETQYF. The CDR3 DNA sequence: TGCGCCAGCAGCCACCAACTAGGGCAAGAGACCCAGTACTTC.

The rearrangement links TRBV6-5 to TRBJ2-7, with D hard to call. With 5 bases removed from V and 0 bases from J, the gap between germline ends came to 8 bases. Germline V gene sequence: CDR1 MNHEY, CDR2 SVGAGI. This CDR3 comprises 13 residues. The CDR3 spells CASSGLSSYEQYF. The CDR3 DNA sequence: TGTGCCAGCAGTGGGCTAAGCTCCTACGAGCAGTACTTC.

The chain is built from TRBV15 and TRBJ2-2; TRBD1 matches at 10 bases. This CDR3 region has 16 residues. The V gene's germline CDR1 is LNHNV and CDR2 YYDKDF (reference sequence). V lost 3 bases to trimming and J lost 5 bases; unmatched junction nucleotides: 6. DNA for the CDR3: TGTGCCACCAGCAGTCCCGGGACAGGGGTAACCGGGGAGCTGTTTTTT. This codes for CATSSPGTGVTGELFF.

The rearrangement uses TRBV2 and TRBJ1-5; TRBD1 might be the D (5 bases). The ends were cut back, 11 bases at V and 4 bases at J, with 15 bases in the middle. Germline-derived CDR1 and CDR2 are SNHLY and FYNNEI. CDR3 length equals 13 residues. CDR3: CAGRQSLNQPQHF. The CDR3 bases are TGTGCCGGCCGACAGTCCTTAAATCAGCCCCAGCATTTT. Using reference TRBV2 and TRBJ1-5 for the parts outside the CDR3, the full variable domain is EPEVTQTPSHQVTQMGQEVILRCVPISNHLYFYWYRQILGQKVEFLVSFYNNEISEKSEIFDDQFSVERPDGSNFTLKIRSTKLEDSAMYFCAGRQSLNQPQHFGDGTRLSIL.

The J gene is TRBJ2-4, the V gene TRBV5-1; 10 bases align to TRBD1. The CDR3 consists of 15 residues. V trimming: 4 bases; J trimming: 6 bases; junction bases outside the gene matches: 7. CDR1 is SGHRS and CDR2 is YFSETQ in the germline V gene. The CDR3 region is CASSDDRGHGNIQYF. In DNA, the CDR3 is TGCGCCAGCAGCGACGACAGGGGGCACGGAAACATTCAGTACTTC.

The sample holds one count of this clone. The CDR3 region has the DNA TGTGCCATCAAGGAGGGCTCTGGAAACACCATATATTTT. It encodes CAIKEGSGNTIYF. The V gene is TRBV10-3, the J gene TRBJ1-3, with no clear D. V dropped 7 bases and J dropped 0 bases, with 7 bases sitting between them. CDR1 ENHRY and CDR2 SYGVKD come from the germline V gene. The CDR3 runs 13 residues.

The rearrangement uses TRBV6-6 and TRBJ2-5, with D maybe TRBD1 (6 bases). The V and J ends lost 0 bases and 5 bases respectively, with 10 bases between them. Germline V gives CDR1 MNHNY, CDR2 SVGAGI (reference sequence). CDR3 size: 14 residues. This CDR3 is CASSYSGGLETQYF. Written as DNA, the CDR3 is TGTGCCAGCAGTTACTCAGGGGGTCTGGAGACCCAGTACTTC.

The chain joins TRBV5-5 to TRBJ2-4, with 14 bases that match TRBD2. CDR1 and CDR2 from the germline V gene are SGHKS and YYEKEE (reference sequence). This CDR3 region has 16 residues. The trim removed 4 bases at V and 5 bases at J, leaving 5 bases unmatched. CDR3 residues: CASSTGLAGGENIQYF. DNA of the CDR3: TGTGCCAGCAGCACAGGACTAGCGGGGGGCGAAAACATTCAGTACTTC.

In DNA, the CDR3 is TGCGCCAGCAGCCCCAGGGGGGATCTCACTGAAGCTTTCTTT. Translation: CASSPRGDLTEAFF. This chain joins TRBV5-1 and TRBJ1-1; 7 bases are shared with TRBD1. J lost 4 bases, V lost 4 bases, and 7 bases had no gene match. Germline V gene data show CDR1 as SGHRS and CDR2 as YFSETQ. The CDR3 spans 14 residues.

The V and J genes are TRBV30 and TRBJ1-1; 7 bases agree with TRBD1. CDR3 length equals 14 residues. The germline V gene encodes CDR1 GTSNPN and CDR2 SVGIG (reference sequence). The trim removed 4 bases at V and 1 base at J, leaving 6 bases unmatched. The CDR3 DNA reads TGTGCCTGGACTACGGGACAGCCGAACACTGAAGCTTTCTTT. It encodes CAWTTGQPNTEAFF.

This clone came up a few times. The chain is built from TRBV18 and TRBJ2-2, with a possible D match to TRBD1 (6 bases). Germline CDR1 is KGHSH and CDR2 is LQKENI. The CDR3 length is 15 residues. V was trimmed by 2 bases and J by 2 bases, leaving 9 bases between them. The CDR3 DNA is TGTGCCAGCTCACCAGGACAGAGAAACACCGGGGAGCTGTTTTTT. Its translation: CASSPGQRNTGELFF.

The gene calls are TRBV7-8 and TRBJ1-6; D is undetermined. Trimming removed 3 bases from V and 7 bases from J, with 4 bases in between. Germline V gives CDR1 SGHVS, CDR2 FQNEAQ. CDR3 length: 12 residues. CDR3 coding DNA: TGTGCCAGCAGCTTCCAGAATTCACCCCTCCACTTT. Its protein is CASSFQNSPLHF.

A single count supports this clone. The chain combines TRBV6-1 with TRBJ1-5; TRBD1 agrees at 10 bases. With 3 bases clipped from V and 4 bases from J, the junction kept 6 bases outside the gene matches. The CDR3 spans 16 residues. CDR1 is MNHNS, CDR2 SASEGT, per germline. The CDR3 is CASSDMGQGPNQPQHF. CDR3 nucleotide sequence: TGTGCCAGCAGTGATATGGGACAGGGGCCAAATCAGCCCCAGCATTTT.

This chain uses TRBV6-5 with TRBJ1-1; tentative D call: TRBD1 (6 bases). Germline V gene lookup returns CDR1 MNHEY and CDR2 SVGAGI. The CDR3 extends over 15 amino acids. V shed 11 bases and J shed 6 bases, with 25 bases lying between them. The CDR3 here is CASYRGLGEEPEAFF. The CDR3 DNA reads TGTGCCTCCTATAGGGGGTTGGGTGAGGAGCCTGAAGCTTTCTTT.

The chain combines TRBV5-4 with TRBJ2-3, with TRBD2 as a possible D gene (6 bases). Germline assignment: CDR1 SGHNT and CDR2 YYREEE (reference sequence). This CDR3 has 15 residues. Trimming cost V 0 bases and J 4 bases, with 12 bases left between them. The chain's CDR3 is CASSLVAGSADTQYF. CDR3 DNA sequence: TGTGCCAGCAGCTTGGTCGCGGGGTCGGCAGATACGCAGTATTTT.